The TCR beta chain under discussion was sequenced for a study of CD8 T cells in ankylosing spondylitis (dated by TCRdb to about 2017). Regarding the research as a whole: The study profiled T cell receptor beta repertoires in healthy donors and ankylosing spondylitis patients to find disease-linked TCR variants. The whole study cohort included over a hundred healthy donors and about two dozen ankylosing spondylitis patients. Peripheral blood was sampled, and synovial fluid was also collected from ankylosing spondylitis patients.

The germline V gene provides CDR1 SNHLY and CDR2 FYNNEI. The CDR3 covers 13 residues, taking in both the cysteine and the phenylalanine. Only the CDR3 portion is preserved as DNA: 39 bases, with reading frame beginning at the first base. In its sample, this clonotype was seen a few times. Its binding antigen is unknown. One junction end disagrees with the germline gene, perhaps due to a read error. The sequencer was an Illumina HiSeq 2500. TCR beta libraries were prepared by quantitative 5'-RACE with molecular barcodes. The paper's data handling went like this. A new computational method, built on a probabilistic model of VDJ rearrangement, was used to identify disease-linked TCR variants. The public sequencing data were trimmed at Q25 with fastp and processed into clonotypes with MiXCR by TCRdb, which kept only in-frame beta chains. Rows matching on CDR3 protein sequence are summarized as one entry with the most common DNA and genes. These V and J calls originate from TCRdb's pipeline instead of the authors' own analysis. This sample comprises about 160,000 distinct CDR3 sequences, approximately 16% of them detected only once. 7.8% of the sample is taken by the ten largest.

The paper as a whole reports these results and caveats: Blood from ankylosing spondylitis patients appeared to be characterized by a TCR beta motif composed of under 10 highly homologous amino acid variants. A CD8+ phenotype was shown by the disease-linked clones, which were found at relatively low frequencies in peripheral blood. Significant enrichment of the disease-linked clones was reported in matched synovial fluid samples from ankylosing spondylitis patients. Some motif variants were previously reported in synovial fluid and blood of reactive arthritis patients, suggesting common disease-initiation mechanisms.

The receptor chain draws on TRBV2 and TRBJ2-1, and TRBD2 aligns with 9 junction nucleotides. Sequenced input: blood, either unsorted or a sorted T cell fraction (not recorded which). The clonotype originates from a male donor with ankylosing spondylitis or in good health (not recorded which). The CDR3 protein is CASSELRREGHGF. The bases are TGTGCCAGCAGTGAATTACGGCGGGAGGGCCACGGCTTC.